The 3 T cell receptor beta chains presented below share a single source sample, sequenced in a study of T cells after posttransplantation cyclophosphamide. The assay was immunoSEQ multiplex PCR, and TCRdb's table has in-frame clones only and misses some. Among about 36,000 clones, roughly 78% were seen once, and the ten largest hold roughly 7.4%. Cyclophosphamide on days +3 and +4 followed busulfan-fludarabine conditioning and a marrow graft. Here the sequenced sample was CD4+ T cells sorted from blood, taken just over 1,900 days after a stem cell transplant with posttransplant cyclophosphamide. All receptors come from a female patient in her thirties or forties who received an allogeneic stem cell transplant from a related donor, was CMV-positive, and had no GVHD. Some T cells may trace back to the graft donor.

This sequence joins TRBV6-5 and TRBJ1-1; the D gene is possibly TRBD1 (6 bases). V lost 5 bases and J lost 4, with 14 bases in between. The germline gives CDR1 MNHEY, CDR2 SVGAGI. This CDR3 spans 14 amino acids. CDR3 in DNA: TGTGCCAGCAGTACACAGGGTGTAAGCACTGAAGCTTTCTTT. Translation gives CASSTQGVSTEAFF.

For the CDR3, the DNA is TGTGCCAGTAGTATTGGTGCCGAGTTTGGTAATGGCTACACCTTC. As protein: CASSIGAEFGNGYTF. The gene calls are TRBV19 and TRBJ1-2; no reliable D call. This CDR3 region has 15 residues. Germline V gene sequence: CDR1 LNHDA, CDR2 SQIVND (reference sequence). Trimming left V 3 bases short and J 6 bases short, with 17 bases between.

This clone came up once. This chain connects TRBV7-3 to TRBJ2-2; the D gene is possibly TRBD1 (5 bases). Germline CDR1 reads SGHTA; CDR2 reads FQGTGA. The CDR3 is made up of 14 amino acids. The V end was cut by 5 bases, the J end by 6 bases, with 13 bases between. CDR3 DNA: TGTGCCAGCAGCCCCGTAGGGGTAGCCGGGGAGCTGTTTTTT. Its protein product is CASSPVGVAGELFF.